This T cell receptor (beta chain) was sequenced for a study of graft-versus-host responses after intestinal transplantation. Study overall: Every transplant recipient was induced with anti-thymocyte globulin, then maintained on tacrolimus and steroids for approximately three years. Findings and limits, study-wide: Peak circulating GvH clone levels were associated with early post-transplant HvG declines.

TCRdb's table, derived via immunoSEQ multiplex PCR, lists solely in-frame clones and lacks some. The table shows 75,000 to 95,000 clones, with about 92% occurring only once. The germline CDR1 and CDR2 sequences are SEHNR and FQNEAQ (reference sequence). V lost 2 bases and J 8 bases, leaving 10 bases between the germline ends. This CDR3 has 13 amino acids. As concerns this clone: Antigen: not known.

The V and J genes are TRBV7-9 and TRBJ2-1, with D unresolved. The sequencing used unstimulated CD8+ T cells sorted from spleen or lymph node cells, collected before intestinal transplant. This sequence was found in a human donor who received an intestinal transplant. CDR3 sequence: CASSLSTVDEQFF. The CDR3 nucleotides read TGTGCCAGCAGCTTAAGCACTGTCGATGAGCAGTTCTTC.